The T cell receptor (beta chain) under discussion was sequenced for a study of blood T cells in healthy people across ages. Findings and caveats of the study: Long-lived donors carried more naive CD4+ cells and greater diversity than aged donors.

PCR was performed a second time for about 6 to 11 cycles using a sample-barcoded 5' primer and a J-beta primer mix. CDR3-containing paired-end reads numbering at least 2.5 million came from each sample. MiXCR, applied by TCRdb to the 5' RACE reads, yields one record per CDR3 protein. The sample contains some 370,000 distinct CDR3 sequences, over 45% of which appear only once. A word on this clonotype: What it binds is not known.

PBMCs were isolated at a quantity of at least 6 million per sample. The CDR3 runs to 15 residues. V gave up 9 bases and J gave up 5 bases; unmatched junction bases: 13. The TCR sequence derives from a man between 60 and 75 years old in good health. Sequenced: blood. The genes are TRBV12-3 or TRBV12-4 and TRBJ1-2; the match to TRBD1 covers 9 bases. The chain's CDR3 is CASSPGQGKGYGYTF. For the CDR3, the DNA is TGTGCCAGTAGTCCCGGACAGGGGAAAGGGTATGGCTACACCTTC.